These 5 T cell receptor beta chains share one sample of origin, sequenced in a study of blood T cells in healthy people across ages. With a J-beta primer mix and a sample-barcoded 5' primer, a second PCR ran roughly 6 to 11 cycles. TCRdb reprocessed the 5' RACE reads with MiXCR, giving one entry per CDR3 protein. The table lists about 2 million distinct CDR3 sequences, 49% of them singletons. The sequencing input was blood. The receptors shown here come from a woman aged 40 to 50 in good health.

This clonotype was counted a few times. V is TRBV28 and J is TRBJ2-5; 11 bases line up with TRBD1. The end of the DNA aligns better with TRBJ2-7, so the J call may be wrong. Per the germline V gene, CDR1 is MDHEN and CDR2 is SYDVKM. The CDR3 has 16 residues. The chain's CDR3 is CASSPAGTGGSGEQYF. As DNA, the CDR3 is TGTGCCAGCAGTCCCGCCGGGACAGGGGGTTCGGGCGAGCAGTACTTC.

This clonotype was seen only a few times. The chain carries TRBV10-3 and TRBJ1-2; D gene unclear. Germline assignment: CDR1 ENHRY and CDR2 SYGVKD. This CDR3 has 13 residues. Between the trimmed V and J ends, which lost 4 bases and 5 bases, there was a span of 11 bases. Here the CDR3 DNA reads TGTGCCATCAGTGCCGAAGGAAATTATGGCTACACCTTC. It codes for CAISAEGNYGYTF.

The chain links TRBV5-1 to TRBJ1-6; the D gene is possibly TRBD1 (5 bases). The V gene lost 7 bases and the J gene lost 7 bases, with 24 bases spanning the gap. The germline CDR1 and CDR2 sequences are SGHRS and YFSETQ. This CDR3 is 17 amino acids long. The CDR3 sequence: CASGVNPDSLANSPLHF. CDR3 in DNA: TGCGCCAGCGGCGTCAACCCAGACAGTCTAGCAAATTCACCCCTCCACTTT.

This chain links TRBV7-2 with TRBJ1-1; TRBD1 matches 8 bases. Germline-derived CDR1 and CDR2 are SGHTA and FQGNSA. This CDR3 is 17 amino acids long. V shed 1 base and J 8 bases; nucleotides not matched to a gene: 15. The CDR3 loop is CASSLDGTGFPKREAFF. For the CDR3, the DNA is TGTGCCAGCAGCTTAGACGGGACAGGCTTTCCGAAAAGGGAAGCTTTCTTT.

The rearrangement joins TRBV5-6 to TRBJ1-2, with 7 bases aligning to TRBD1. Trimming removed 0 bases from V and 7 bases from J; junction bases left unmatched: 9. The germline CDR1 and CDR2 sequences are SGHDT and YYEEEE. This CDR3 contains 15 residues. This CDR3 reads CASSLAGGKRVGYTF. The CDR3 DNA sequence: TGTGCCAGCAGCTTGGCAGGGGGGAAGAGAGTTGGCTACACCTTC.